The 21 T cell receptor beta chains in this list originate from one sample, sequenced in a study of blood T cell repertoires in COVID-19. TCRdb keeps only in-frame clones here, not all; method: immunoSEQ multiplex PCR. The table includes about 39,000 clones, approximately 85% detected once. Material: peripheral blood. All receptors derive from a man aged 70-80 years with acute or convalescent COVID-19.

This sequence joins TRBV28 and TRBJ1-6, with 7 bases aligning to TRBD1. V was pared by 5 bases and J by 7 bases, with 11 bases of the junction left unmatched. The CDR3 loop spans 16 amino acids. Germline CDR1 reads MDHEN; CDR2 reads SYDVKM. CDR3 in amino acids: CASSAPDRPINSPLHF. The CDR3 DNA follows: TGTGCCAGCAGTGCCCCGGACAGGCCGATAAATTCACCCCTCCACTTT.

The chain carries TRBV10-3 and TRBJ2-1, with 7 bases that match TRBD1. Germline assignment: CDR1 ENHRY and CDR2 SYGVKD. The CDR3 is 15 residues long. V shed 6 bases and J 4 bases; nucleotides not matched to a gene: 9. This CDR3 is CAISLQGDPYNEQFF. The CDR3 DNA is TGTGCCATCAGCCTCCAGGGGGATCCTTACAATGAGCAGTTCTTC.

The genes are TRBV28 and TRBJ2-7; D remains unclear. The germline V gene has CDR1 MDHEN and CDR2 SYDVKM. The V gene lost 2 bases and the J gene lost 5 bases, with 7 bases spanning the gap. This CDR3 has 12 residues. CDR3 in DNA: TGTGCCAGCAGTTTACGAGGCCACGAGCAGTACTTC. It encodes CASSLRGHEQYF.

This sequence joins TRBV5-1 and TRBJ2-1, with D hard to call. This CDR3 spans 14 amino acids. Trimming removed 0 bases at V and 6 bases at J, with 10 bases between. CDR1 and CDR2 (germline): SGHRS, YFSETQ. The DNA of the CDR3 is TGCGCCAGCAGCTTGGGCGAGACTGGCAATGAGCAGTTCTTC. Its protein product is CASSLGETGNEQFF.

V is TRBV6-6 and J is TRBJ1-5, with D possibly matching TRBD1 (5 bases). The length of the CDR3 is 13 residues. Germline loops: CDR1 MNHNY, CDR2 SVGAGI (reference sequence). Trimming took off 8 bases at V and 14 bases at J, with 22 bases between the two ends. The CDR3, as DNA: TGTGCCAGCCGGAATCCCGGTCAAGGCAGGGAGCATTTT. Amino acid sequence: CASRNPGQGREHF.

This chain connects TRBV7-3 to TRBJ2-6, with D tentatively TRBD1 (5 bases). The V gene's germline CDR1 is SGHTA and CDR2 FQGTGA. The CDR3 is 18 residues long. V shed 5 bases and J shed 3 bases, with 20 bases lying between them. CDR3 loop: CASSPWGPNAYGANVLTF. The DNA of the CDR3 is TGTGCCAGCAGCCCCTGGGGCCCTAACGCTTATGGGGCCAACGTCCTGACTTTC.

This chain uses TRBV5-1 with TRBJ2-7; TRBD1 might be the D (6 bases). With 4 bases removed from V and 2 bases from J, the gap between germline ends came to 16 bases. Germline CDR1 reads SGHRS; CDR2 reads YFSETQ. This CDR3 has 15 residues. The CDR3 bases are TGCGCCAGCAGCCTTGGAGTAGGACAGACCTACGAGCAGTACTTC. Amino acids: CASSLGVGQTYEQYF.

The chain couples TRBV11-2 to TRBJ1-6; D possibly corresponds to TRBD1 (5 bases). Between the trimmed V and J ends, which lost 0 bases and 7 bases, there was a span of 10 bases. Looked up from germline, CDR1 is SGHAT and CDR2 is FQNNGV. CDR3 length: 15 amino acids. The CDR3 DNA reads TGTGCCAGCAGCTTAGAACTGGGGCCGAATTCACCCCTCCACTTT. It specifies CASSLELGPNSPLHF.

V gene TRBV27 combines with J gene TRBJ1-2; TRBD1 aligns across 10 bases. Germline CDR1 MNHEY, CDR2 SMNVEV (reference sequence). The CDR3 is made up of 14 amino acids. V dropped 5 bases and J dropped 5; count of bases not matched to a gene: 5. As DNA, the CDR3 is TGTGCCAGCAGTATGGACAGGGGGTTATATGGCTACACCTTC. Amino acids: CASSMDRGLYGYTF.

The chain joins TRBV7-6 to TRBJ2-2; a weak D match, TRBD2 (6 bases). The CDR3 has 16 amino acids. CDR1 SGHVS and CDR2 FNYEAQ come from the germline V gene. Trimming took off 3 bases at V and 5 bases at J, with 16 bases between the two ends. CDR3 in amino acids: CASSFSGGSWTGELFF. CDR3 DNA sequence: TGTGCCAGCAGCTTTAGTGGAGGGTCGTGGACCGGGGAGCTGTTTTTT.

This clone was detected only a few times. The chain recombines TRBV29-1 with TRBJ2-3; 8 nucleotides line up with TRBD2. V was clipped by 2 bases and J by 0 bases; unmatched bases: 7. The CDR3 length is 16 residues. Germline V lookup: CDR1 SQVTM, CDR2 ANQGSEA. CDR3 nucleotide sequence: TGCAGCGTTGAAATTCGGGCTAGCGGGAGCACAGATACGCAGTATTTT. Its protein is CSVEIRASGSTDTQYF.

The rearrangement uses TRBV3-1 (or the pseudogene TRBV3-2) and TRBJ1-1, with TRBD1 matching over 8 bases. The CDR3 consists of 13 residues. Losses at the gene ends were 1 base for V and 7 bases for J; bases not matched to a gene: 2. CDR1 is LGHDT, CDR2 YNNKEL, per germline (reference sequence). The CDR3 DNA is TGTGCCAGCAGCCAAGGGACAGGGATTGAAGCTTTCTTT. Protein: CASSQGTGIEAFF.

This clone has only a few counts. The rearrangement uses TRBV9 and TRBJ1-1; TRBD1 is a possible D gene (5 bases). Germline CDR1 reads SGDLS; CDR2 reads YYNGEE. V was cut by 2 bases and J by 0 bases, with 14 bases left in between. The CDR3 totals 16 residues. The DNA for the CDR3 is TGTGCCAGCAGCGTGGACATGACAGCTATGAACACTGAAGCTTTCTTT. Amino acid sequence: CASSVDMTAMNTEAFF.

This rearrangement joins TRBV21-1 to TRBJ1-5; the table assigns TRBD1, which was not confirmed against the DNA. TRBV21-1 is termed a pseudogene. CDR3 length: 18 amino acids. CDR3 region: CASSKKNSPGTVYQPQHF. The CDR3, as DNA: TGTGCCAGCAGCAAGAAGAACTCGCCGGGGACAGTGTATCAGCCCCAGCATTTT.

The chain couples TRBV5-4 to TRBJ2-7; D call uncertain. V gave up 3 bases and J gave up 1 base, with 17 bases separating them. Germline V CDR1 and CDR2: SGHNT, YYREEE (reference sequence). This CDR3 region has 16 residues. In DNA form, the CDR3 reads TGTGCCAGCAGCTCCAACTGGGCAGCTACTTCCTACGAGCAGTACTTC. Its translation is CASSSNWAATSYEQYF.

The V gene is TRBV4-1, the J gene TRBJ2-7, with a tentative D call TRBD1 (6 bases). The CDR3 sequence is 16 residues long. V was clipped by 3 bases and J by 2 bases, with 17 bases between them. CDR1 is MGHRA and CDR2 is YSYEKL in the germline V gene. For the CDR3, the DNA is TGCGCCAGCAGCCACCCAGGGCAGGGGCAAGCCTACGAGCAGTACTTC. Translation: CASSHPGQGQAYEQYF.

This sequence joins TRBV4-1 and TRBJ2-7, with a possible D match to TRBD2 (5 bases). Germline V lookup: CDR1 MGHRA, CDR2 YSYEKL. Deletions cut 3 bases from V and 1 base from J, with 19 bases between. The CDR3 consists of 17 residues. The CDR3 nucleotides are TGCGCCAGCAGCCACCCGGCTCGGGGAACCCTTTCCTACGAGCAGTACTTC. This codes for CASSHPARGTLSYEQYF.

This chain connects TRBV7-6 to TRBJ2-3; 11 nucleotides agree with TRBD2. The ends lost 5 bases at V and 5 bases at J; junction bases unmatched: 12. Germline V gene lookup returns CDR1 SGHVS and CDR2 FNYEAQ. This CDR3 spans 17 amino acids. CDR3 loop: CASSRGLAGGPGDTQYF. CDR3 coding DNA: TGTGCCAGCAGCCGCGGGTTAGCGGGAGGGCCGGGAGATACGCAGTATTTT.

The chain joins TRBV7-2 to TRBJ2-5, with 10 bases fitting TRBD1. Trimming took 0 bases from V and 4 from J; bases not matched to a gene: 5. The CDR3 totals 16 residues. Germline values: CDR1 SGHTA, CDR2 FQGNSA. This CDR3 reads CASSLAGGDRGETQYF. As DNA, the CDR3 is TGTGCCAGCAGCTTAGCGGGGGGGGACAGGGGAGAGACCCAGTACTTC.

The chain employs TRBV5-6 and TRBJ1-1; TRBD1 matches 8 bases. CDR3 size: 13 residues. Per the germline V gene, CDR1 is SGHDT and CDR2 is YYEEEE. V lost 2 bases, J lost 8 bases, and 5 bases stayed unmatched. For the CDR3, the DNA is TGTGCCAGCAGCTTTGCAGGGGGCGCGGAAGCTTTCTTT. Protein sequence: CASSFAGGAEAFF.

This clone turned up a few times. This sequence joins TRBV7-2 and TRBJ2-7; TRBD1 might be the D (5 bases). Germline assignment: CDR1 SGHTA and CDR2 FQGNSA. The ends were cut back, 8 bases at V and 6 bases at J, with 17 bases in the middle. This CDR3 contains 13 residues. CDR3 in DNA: TGTGCCAGCGTTGGGCGGACAACGGGCGAGCAGTACTTC. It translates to CASVGRTTGEQYF.